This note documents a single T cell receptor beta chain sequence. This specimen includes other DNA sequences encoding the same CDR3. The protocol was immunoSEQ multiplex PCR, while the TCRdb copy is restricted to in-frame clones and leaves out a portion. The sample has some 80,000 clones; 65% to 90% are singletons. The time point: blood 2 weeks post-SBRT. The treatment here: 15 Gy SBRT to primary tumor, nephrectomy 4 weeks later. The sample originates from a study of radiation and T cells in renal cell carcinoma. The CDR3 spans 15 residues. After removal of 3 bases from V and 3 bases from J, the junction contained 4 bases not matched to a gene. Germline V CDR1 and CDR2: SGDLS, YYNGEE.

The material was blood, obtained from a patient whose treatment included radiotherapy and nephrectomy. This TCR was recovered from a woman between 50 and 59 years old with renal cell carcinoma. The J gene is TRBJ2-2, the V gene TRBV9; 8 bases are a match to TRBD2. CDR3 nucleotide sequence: TGTGCCAGCAGCGCGCGGGGGGCAGACACCGGGGAGCTGTTTTTT. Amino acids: CASSARGADTGELFF.